The 28 T cell receptor beta chains given below trace back to one sample, sequenced in a study of blood T cell repertoires in COVID-19. Method: immunoSEQ multiplex PCR; TCRdb's copy keeps in-frame clones and lacks some. The sample has 200,000 to 250,000 clones; 75% to 85% are singletons. The sequenced sample was peripheral blood. The receptors shown here come from a human donor in a cohort sampled during active COVID-19.

The V call is TRBV18, the J call TRBJ2-3; TRBD2 might be the D (5 bases). CDR3 size: 16 residues. CDR1 and CDR2 from the germline V gene are KGHSH and LQKENI. The V end was cut by 3 bases, the J end by 3 bases, with 16 bases between. The CDR3 loop reads CASSPWESRGTDTQYF. DNA of the CDR3: TGTGCCAGCTCACCTTGGGAGAGCCGTGGGACAGATACGCAGTATTTT.

This clone appeared a single time. This chain links TRBV7-9 with TRBJ1-4; 7 bases fit TRBD1. After removal of 1 base from V and 3 bases from J, the junction contained 5 bases not matched to a gene. Germline V CDR1 and CDR2: SEHNR, FQNEAQ (reference sequence). This CDR3 is 16 amino acids long. The CDR3 protein is CASSLGSGTANEKLFF. CDR3 bases: TGTGCCAGCAGCTTAGGGTCGGGGACAGCTAATGAAAAACTGTTTTTT.

This chain connects TRBV6-2 or TRBV6-3 to TRBJ2-7; 8 bases fit TRBD2. CDR1 is MNHEY and CDR2 is SVGEGT in the germline V gene. J gave up 5 bases and V 2 bases, and 8 bases lay outside the gene matches. This CDR3 has 15 amino acids. CDR3 in amino acids: CASSYVTGGAHEQYF. In DNA form, the CDR3 reads TGTGCCAGCAGTTACGTGACGGGAGGGGCCCACGAGCAGTACTTC.

The CDR3 protein is CASSYTYTGELFF. The CDR3 nucleotides are TGCGCCAGCAGCTACACATACACCGGGGAGCTGTTTTTT. The chain is built from TRBV5-1 and TRBJ2-2, with D unclear. The CDR3 totals 13 residues. Germline V gives CDR1 SGHRS, CDR2 YFSETQ. V was cut by 3 bases and J by 3 bases, with 6 bases left in between.

The rearrangement links TRBV27 to TRBJ2-5; D not certain. V gave up 0 bases and J gave up 2 bases, with 13 bases separating them. This CDR3 spans 16 amino acids. The germline CDR1 and CDR2 sequences are MNHEY and SMNVEV (reference sequence). DNA of the CDR3: TGTGCCAGCAGTTTATCGGAACGGGTTTCACAAGAGACCCAGTACTTC. Amino acid sequence: CASSLSERVSQETQYF.

The chain carries TRBV11-2 and TRBJ1-6; no clear D gene. The CDR3 runs 12 residues. V was clipped by 3 bases and J by 10 bases, with 7 bases between them. Germline loops: CDR1 SGHAT, CDR2 FQNNGV. The CDR3 sequence is CASSFVQSPLHF. The CDR3 DNA reads as TGTGCCAGCAGCTTTGTCCAATCACCCCTCCACTTT.

Here the CDR3 reads CASSPSLINTGELFF. The CDR3 bases are TGTGCCAGCTCACCGAGTCTGATTAACACCGGGGAGCTGTTTTTT. This chain connects TRBV18 to TRBJ2-2; D is uncertain. The CDR3 totals 15 residues. The ends were cut back, 3 bases at V and 2 bases at J, with 10 bases in the middle. Germline CDR1 is KGHSH and CDR2 is LQKENI.

The V call is TRBV28, the J call TRBJ2-1; tentative D call: TRBD2 (7 bases). Trimming left V 8 bases short and J 12 bases short, with 17 bases between. CDR1 MDHEN and CDR2 SYDVKM come from the germline V gene. The CDR3 loop spans 12 amino acids. The CDR3 loop reads CASWEGVGRQFF. CDR3 coding DNA: TGTGCCAGCTGGGAGGGGGTTGGGAGGCAGTTCTTC.

V gene TRBV27 combines with J gene TRBJ2-3; D is ambiguous. V was shortened by 5 bases and J by 4 bases, with 13 bases between the two germline ends. The CDR3 covers 14 residues. Germline lookup yields CDR1 MNHEY and CDR2 SMNVEV (reference sequence). This CDR3 is CASSPLPIPDTQYF. The CDR3 coding sequence is TGTGCCAGCAGTCCCCTACCAATACCAGATACGCAGTATTTT.

V gene TRBV6-1 combines with J gene TRBJ2-7; a weak D match, TRBD1 (6 bases). Germline V gene sequence: CDR1 MNHNS, CDR2 SASEGT. The CDR3 spans 15 residues. Between the trimmed V and J ends, which lost 2 bases and 3 bases, there was a span of 14 bases. The CDR3 nucleotides are TGTGCCAGCAGTGAACGGCAGGGGACCTTCTACGAGCAGTACTTC. Translated, it gives CASSERQGTFYEQYF.

Worth noting for this clone: This specimen includes other DNA sequences encoding the same CDR3. The chain employs TRBV7-8 and TRBJ1-5, with TRBD1 as a possible D gene (5 bases). Germline V gives CDR1 SGHVS, CDR2 FQNEAQ. V was pared by 1 base and J by 2 bases, with 18 bases between. The CDR3 sequence is 18 residues long. This CDR3 reads CASSLGVRARGGNQPQHF. The CDR3 DNA is TGTGCCAGCAGCTTAGGGGTGAGGGCGCGGGGGGGCAATCAGCCCCAGCATTTT.

This chain links TRBV12-3 or TRBV12-4 with TRBJ2-1; D gene uncertain. The CDR3 has 12 residues. Trimming left V 6 bases short and J 7 bases short, with 10 bases between. The CDR3 protein is CASSPTGNEQFF. The DNA for the CDR3 is TGTGCCAGCAGCCCCACCGGGAATGAGCAGTTCTTC.

The genes are TRBV5-1 and TRBJ2-1, with TRBD1 matching over 7 bases. The germline CDR1 and CDR2 sequences are SGHRS and YFSETQ. The CDR3 has 14 residues. V was pared by 4 bases and J by 5 bases, with 6 bases of the junction left unmatched. CDR3 sequence: CASSQGTAHNEQFF. The CDR3 nucleotides read TGCGCCAGCAGCCAAGGGACAGCCCACAATGAGCAGTTCTTC.

The rearrangement uses TRBV24-1 and TRBJ1-2; 9 nucleotides line up with TRBD1. CDR1 and CDR2 from the germline V gene are KGHDR and SFDVKD. This CDR3 contains 17 residues. J gave up 4 bases and V 4 bases, and 12 bases lay outside the gene matches. The CDR3 sequence: CATSENAPTGGSYGYTF. DNA of the CDR3: TGTGCCACCAGTGAGAACGCTCCAACAGGGGGCAGCTATGGCTACACCTTC.

This clone has just a few counts. The chain carries TRBV19 and TRBJ2-2, with D possibly matching TRBD1 (6 bases). Germline CDR1 reads LNHDA; CDR2 reads SQIVND (reference sequence). V was trimmed by 6 bases and J by 2 bases, leaving 13 bases between them. The CDR3 contains 15 residues. The CDR3 DNA follows: TGTGCCAGTAGCTTACTTGGGGGCAACACCGGGGAGCTGTTTTTT. It specifies CASSLLGGNTGELFF. The full variable domain, with the rest looked up from reference TRBV19 and TRBJ2-2, is DGGITQSPKYLFRKEGQNVTLSCEQNLNHDAMYWYRQDPGQGLRLIYYSQIVNDFQKGDIAEGYSVSREKKESFPLTVTSAQKNPTAFYLCASSLLGGNTGELFFGEGSRLTVL.

The V gene is TRBV9, the J gene TRBJ1-3, with unresolved D. From germline, CDR1 is SGDLS and CDR2 YYNGEE. The CDR3 contains 14 residues. Trimming shortened V by 4 bases and J by 2 bases, and 10 bases separated the two germline ends. The CDR3 DNA follows: TGTGCCAGCAGCCCCTCGGTGGCTGGAAACACCATATATTTT. Protein product: CASSPSVAGNTIYF.

The chain joins TRBV12-5 to TRBJ2-2; TRBD1 matches 9 bases. After removal of 5 bases from V and 4 bases from J, the junction contained 5 bases not matched to a gene. This CDR3 is 15 amino acids long. Germline V lookup: CDR1 LGHNT, CDR2 FRNRAP. The CDR3 coding sequence is TGTGCTAGTGGTACTGGACAGGGGCGCACCGGGGAGCTGTTTTTT. It translates to CASGTGQGRTGELFF.

V usage is TRBV6-5 and J usage is TRBJ1-2; TRBD1 agrees at 7 bases. V shed 6 bases and J 6 bases; nucleotides not matched to a gene: 7. This CDR3 contains 13 residues. Germline CDR1 reads MNHEY; CDR2 reads SVGAGI. CDR3 nucleotide sequence: TGTGCCAGCAGCGAGGATGGACAGGATGGCTACACCTTC. It specifies CASSEDGQDGYTF.

The chain uses TRBV11-2 and TRBJ2-5; 8 bases are shared with TRBD2. J lost 4 bases, V lost 4 bases, and 5 bases had no gene match. Germline CDR1 SGHAT, CDR2 FQNNGV. This CDR3 spans 14 amino acids. This CDR3 is CASSSLGGGETQYF. In DNA form, the CDR3 reads TGTGCCAGCAGCTCCCTCGGGGGGGGAGAGACCCAGTACTTC.

V and J are TRBV9 and TRBJ2-3, with 10 bases aligning to TRBD2. The V and J ends lost 4 bases and 5 bases, in that order; junction bases with no gene match: 4. The CDR3 loop spans 14 amino acids. The V gene's germline CDR1 is SGDLS and CDR2 YYNGEE. CDR3 region: CASSPGLAEDTQYF. The CDR3 DNA reads as TGTGCCAGCAGCCCCGGACTAGCGGAAGATACGCAGTATTTT.

This clone was seen ten or more times. This chain connects TRBV5-4 to TRBJ2-5; 11 nucleotides line up with TRBD1. The J segment lost 4 bases and the V segment lost 5 bases, leaving 10 bases of the junction unmatched. The CDR3 has 16 amino acids. Germline V gives CDR1 SGHNT, CDR2 YYREEE (reference sequence). CDR3: CASRAGTGGGGETQYF. The CDR3 nucleotides are TGTGCCAGCAGAGCCGGGACAGGGGGTGGAGGAGAGACCCAGTACTTC.

The chain uses TRBV7-2 and TRBJ2-3; perhaps TRBD2 as D (6 bases). Trimming left V 4 bases short and J 6 bases short, with 11 bases between. The CDR3 sequence is 13 residues long. Germline loops: CDR1 SGHTA, CDR2 FQGNSA. The CDR3 reads CASSSPGLDTQYF. The CDR3 DNA sequence: TGTGCCAGCAGCTCGCCGGGACTGGATACGCAGTATTTT.

The gene calls are TRBV19 and TRBJ1-1; the D gene is possibly TRBD1 (5 bases). Between the trimmed V and J ends, which lost 7 bases and 1 base, there was a span of 10 bases. Germline V lookup: CDR1 LNHDA, CDR2 SQIVND (reference sequence). CDR3 length equals 13 residues. CDR3 sequence: CASNGGKNTEAFF. The CDR3 coding sequence is TGTGCCAGTAACGGGGGGAAGAACACTGAAGCTTTCTTT.

The chain is built from TRBV28 and TRBJ1-2, with TRBD1 matching over 11 bases. V was pared by 7 bases and J by 3 bases, with 13 bases of the junction left unmatched. Germline CDR1 MDHEN, CDR2 SYDVKM. This CDR3 is built from 17 residues. The CDR3: CASTPWTGGAGDYGYTF. In DNA form, the CDR3 reads TGTGCCAGCACCCCCTGGACAGGGGGCGCGGGAGACTATGGCTACACCTTC.

The DNA of the CDR3 is TGCGCCAGCAGCTTACAGGCGGGGAATCCTAATGAAAAACTGTTTTTT. It is translated as CASSLQAGNPNEKLFF. J is TRBJ1-4 and V is TRBV5-1; tentatively, D is TRBD1 (5 bases). Trimming took 2 bases from V and 3 from J, leaving 14 bases between them. CDR1 SGHRS and CDR2 YFSETQ come from the germline V gene. This CDR3 has 16 amino acids.

This clone occurred a few times. The chain is built from TRBV28 and TRBJ1-5; possible D gene TRBD1, 6 bases. Germline V gene data show CDR1 as MDHEN and CDR2 as SYDVKM. The CDR3 is 12 amino acids. Trimming pared 6 bases from V and 13 bases from J, leaving 16 bases between. CDR3 region: CASRLQGGSQHF. CDR3 in DNA: TGTGCCAGCAGATTACAGGGTGGGTCGCAGCATTTT. Looking up the rest from reference TRBV28 and TRBJ1-5 gives the full variable domain: DVKVTQSSRYLVKRTGEKVFLECVQDMDHENMFWYRQDPGLGLRLIYFSYDVKMKEKGDIPEGYSVSREKKERFSLILESASTNQTSMYLCASRLQGGSQHFGDGTRLSIL.

Remarks on this clone: An end of the junction does not agree with germline; a read error may underlie this. The rearrangement joins TRBV6-5 to TRBJ1-4, with a weak D call TRBD1 (5 bases). Germline V gene sequence: CDR1 MNHEY, CDR2 SVGAGI. The CDR3 extends over 13 amino acids. The CDR3 reads CASSLISTGPLIF. For the CDR3, the DNA is TGTGCCAGCAGCCTCATTTCCACAGGTCCCCTGATTTTT.

In this sample, this clone turned up once. V usage is TRBV4-1 and J usage is TRBJ1-5; D uncertain. This CDR3 comprises 17 residues. The germline CDR1 and CDR2 sequences are MGHRA and YSYEKL. V was shortened by 0 bases and J by 7 bases, with 19 bases between the two germline ends. CDR3 in amino acids: CASSQERNTGWKQPQHF. DNA for the CDR3: TGCGCCAGCAGCCAAGAACGTAACACCGGGTGGAAGCAGCCCCAGCATTTT.